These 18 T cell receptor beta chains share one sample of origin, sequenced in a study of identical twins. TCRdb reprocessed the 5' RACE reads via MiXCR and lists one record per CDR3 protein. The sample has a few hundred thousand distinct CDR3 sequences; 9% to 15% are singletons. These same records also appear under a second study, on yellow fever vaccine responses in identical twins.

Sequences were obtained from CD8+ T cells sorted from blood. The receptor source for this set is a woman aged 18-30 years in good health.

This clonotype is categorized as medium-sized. The CDR3 reads CASSDSGLAGRTDTQYF. DNA of the CDR3: TGTGCCAGCAGCGATTCGGGACTAGCGGGCCGCACAGATACGCAGTATTTT. The chain has TRBV27 and TRBJ2-3, with TRBD2 matching over 12 bases. This CDR3 contains 17 residues. The germline V gene encodes CDR1 MNHEY and CDR2 SMNVEV (reference sequence). The junction had 8 bases not matched to a gene; V was cut back by 6 bases and J by 1 base.

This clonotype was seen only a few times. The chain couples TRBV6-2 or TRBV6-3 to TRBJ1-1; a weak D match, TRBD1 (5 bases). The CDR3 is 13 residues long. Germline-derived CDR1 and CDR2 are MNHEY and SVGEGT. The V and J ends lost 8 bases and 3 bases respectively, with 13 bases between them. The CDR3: CASRQGVYTEAFF. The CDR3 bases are TGTGCCAGCCGCCAAGGGGTTTACACTGAAGCTTTCTTT.

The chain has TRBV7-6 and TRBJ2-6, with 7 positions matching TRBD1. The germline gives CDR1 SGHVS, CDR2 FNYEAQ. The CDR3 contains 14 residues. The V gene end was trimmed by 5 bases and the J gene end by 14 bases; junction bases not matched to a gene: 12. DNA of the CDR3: TGTGCCAGCAGCCAGGGACAGTCCTCGGCCATCCTGACTTTC. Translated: CASSQGQSSAILTF.

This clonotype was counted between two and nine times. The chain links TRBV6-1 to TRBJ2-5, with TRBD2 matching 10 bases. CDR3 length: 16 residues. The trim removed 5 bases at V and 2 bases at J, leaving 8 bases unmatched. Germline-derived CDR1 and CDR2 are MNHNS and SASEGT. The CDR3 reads CASSPSASGGQETQYF. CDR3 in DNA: TGTGCCAGCAGTCCATCTGCTAGCGGGGGACAAGAGACCCAGTACTTC.

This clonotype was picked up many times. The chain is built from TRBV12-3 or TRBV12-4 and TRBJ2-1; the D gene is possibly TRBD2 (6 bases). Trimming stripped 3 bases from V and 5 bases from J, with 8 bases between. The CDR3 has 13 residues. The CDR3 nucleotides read TGTGCCAGCAGTTTTGGCGGGGACAATGAGCAGTTCTTC. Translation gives CASSFGGDNEQFF.

The CDR3 here is CASSLYQGAKYQETQYF. The CDR3 nucleotides read TGTGCCAGCAGTTTATATCAGGGGGCGAAGTACCAAGAGACCCAGTACTTC. The gene calls are TRBV27 and TRBJ2-5; TRBD1 matches 8 bases. V trimming: 1 base; J trimming: 0 bases; junction bases outside the gene matches: 7. Looked up from germline, CDR1 is MNHEY and CDR2 is SMNVEV (reference sequence). This CDR3 spans 17 amino acids.

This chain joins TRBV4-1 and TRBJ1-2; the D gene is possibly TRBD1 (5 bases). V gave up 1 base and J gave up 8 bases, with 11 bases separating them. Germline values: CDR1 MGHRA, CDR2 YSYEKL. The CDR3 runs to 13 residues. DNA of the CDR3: TGCGCCAGCAGCCAAGTGGGGGTGAGGGGCTACACCTTC. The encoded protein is CASSQVGVRGYTF.

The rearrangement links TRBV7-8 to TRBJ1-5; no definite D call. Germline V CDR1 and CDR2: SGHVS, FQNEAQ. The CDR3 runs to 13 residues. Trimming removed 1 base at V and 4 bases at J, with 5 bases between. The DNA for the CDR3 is TGTGCCAGCAGCTTAGTGCCTAATCAGCCCCAGCATTTT. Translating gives CASSLVPNQPQHF.

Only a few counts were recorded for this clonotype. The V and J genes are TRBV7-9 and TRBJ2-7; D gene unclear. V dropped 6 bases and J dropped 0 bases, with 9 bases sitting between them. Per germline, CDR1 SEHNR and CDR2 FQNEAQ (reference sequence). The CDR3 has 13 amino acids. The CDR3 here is CASSPALSYEQYF. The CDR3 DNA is TGTGCCAGCAGTCCTGCCCTCTCCTACGAGCAGTACTTC.

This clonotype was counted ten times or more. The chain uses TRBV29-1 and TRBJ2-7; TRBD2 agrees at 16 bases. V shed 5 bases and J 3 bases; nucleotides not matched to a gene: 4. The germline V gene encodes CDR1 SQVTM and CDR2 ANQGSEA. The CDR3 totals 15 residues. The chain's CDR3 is CSVSGTSGRDYEQYF. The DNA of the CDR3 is TGCAGCGTTTCCGGGACTAGCGGGAGGGACTACGAGCAGTACTTC.

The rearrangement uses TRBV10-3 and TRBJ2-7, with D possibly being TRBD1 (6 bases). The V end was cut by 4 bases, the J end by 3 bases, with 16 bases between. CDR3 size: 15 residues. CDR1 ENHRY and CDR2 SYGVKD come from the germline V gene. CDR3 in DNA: TGTGCCATCAGTGCTACAGGGAATGAGAACTACGAGCAGTACGTC. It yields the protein CAISATGNENYEQYV.

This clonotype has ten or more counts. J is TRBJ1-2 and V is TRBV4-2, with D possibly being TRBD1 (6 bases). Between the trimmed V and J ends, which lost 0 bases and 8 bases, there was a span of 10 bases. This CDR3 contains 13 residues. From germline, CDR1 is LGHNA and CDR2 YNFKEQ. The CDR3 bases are TGTGCCAGCAGCCAAGATAGGCAGGGGGGCTACACCTTC. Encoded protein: CASSQDRQGGYTF.

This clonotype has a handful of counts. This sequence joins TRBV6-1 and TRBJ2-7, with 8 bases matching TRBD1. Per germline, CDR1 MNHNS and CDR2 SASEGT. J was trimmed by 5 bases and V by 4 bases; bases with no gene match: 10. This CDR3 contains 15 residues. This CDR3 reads CASSVRRQGRDEQYF. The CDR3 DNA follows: TGTGCCAGCAGTGTAAGAAGACAGGGGCGGGACGAGCAGTACTTC.

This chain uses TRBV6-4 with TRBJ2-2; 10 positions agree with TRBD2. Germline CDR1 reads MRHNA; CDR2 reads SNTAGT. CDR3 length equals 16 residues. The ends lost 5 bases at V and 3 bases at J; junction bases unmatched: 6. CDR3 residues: CASSTSSGGDTGELFF. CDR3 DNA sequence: TGTGCCAGCAGTACCTCTAGCGGGGGAGACACCGGGGAGCTGTTTTTT.

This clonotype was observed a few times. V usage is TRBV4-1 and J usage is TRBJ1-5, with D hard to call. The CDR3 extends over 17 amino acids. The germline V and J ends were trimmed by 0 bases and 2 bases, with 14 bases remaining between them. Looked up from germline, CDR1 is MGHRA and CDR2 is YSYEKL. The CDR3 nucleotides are TGCGCCAGCAGCCAAGATCAACCGGCTGGGGGCAATCAGCCCCAGCATTTT. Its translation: CASSQDQPAGGNQPQHF.

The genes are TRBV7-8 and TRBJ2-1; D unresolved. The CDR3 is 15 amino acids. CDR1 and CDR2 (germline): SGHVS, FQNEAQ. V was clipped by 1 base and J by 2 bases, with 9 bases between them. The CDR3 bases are TGTGCCAGCAGCTTAGGAAGCAGGCCCTACAATGAGCAGTTCTTC. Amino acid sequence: CASSLGSRPYNEQFF. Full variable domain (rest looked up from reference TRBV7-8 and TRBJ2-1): GAGVSQSPRYKVAKRGQDVALRCDPISGHVSLFWYQQALGQGPEFLTYFQNEAQLDKSGLPSDRFFAERPEGSVSTLKIQRTQQEDSAVYLCASSLGSRPYNEQFFGPGTRLTVL.

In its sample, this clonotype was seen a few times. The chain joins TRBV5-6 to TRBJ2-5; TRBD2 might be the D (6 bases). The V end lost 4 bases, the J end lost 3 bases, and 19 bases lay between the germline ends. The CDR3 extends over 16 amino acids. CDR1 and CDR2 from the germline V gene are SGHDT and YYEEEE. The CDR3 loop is CASSPPGGDEEETQYF. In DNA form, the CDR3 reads TGTGCCAGCAGCCCACCCGGGGGAGACGAAGAAGAGACCCAGTACTTC.

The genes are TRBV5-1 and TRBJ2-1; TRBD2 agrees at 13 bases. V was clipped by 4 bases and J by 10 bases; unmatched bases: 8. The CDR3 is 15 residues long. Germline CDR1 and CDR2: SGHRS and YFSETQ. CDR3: CASSPTSGGAREQFF. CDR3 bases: TGCGCCAGCAGCCCTACTAGCGGGGGGGCTCGAGAGCAGTTCTTC.